The 9 T cell receptor beta chains given below trace back to one sample, sequenced in a study of T cell repertoires in cytomegalovirus infection. In TCRdb, the reads were re-called with MiXCR into one record per CDR3 protein. This sample has about 830,000 distinct CDR3 sequences, with 30% to 35% found just once. Their specific antigens are unknown. The input for sequencing was cultured CD8+ T cells from PBMCs, taken from culture after CMV antigen stimulation. Source of these receptors: a human donor in good health (CMV status not recorded). Some clones in this sample may be carry-over from other donors' samples.

This clonotype was found a few times. The chain links TRBV6-6 to TRBJ2-7, with D uncertain. V shed 3 bases and J shed 2 bases, with 8 bases lying between them. The CDR3 consists of 13 residues. Germline CDR1 and CDR2: MNHNY and SVGAGI (reference sequence). The CDR3 region has the DNA TGTGCCAGCAGTTATGGGGTTACCTACGAGCAGTACGTC. As protein: CASSYGVTYEQYV.

This clonotype was seen a handful of times. J is TRBJ1-1 and V is TRBV27, with 11 bases matching TRBD1. Germline trimming cut 4 bases from V and 6 bases from J; bases unmatched to any gene: 7. The CDR3 has 15 residues. Per germline, CDR1 MNHEY and CDR2 SMNVEV (reference sequence). The DNA for the CDR3 is TGTGCCAGCAGTTCTCCGGGACAGGGGGTACCTGAAGCTTTCTTT. Protein sequence: CASSSPGQGVPEAFF.

In the case of this clonotype: It may be a read error: a sequence one base away is much more abundant. This CDR3 is missing its conserved last phenylalanine or tryptophan, likely due to a read error. The rearrangement links TRBV7-2 to TRBJ2-1; either TRBD1 or TRBD2 may fit D (5 bases each). The V end was cut by 5 bases, the J end by 5 bases, with 10 bases between. This CDR3 is built from 13 residues. Germline V gene sequence: CDR1 SGHTA, CDR2 FQGNSA. For the CDR3, the DNA is TGTGCCAGCAGCCCGGGACCACACAATGAGCAGTTCTCC. Residues: CASSPGPHNEQFS.

The V gene is TRBV7-6, the J gene TRBJ1-1, with D uncertain. This CDR3 comprises 14 residues. V was pared by 0 bases and J by 1 base, with 6 bases between. Looked up from germline, CDR1 is SGHVS and CDR2 is FNYEAQ. The CDR3 sequence: CASSLAATNTEAFF. Written as DNA, the CDR3 is TGTGCCAGCAGCTTAGCAGCAACGAACACTGAAGCTTTCTTT.

The CDR3 protein is CASSPIPGGAEETQYF. CDR3 in DNA: TGTGCCAGCAGCCCGATCCCGGGTGGGGCGGAAGAGACCCAGTACTTC. The V call is TRBV7-6, the J call TRBJ2-5; D may be TRBD1 (5 bases). The CDR3 is 16 residues long. The V and J ends lost 5 bases and 3 bases respectively, with 19 bases between them. Germline CDR1 and CDR2: SGHVS and FNYEAQ.

This clonotype was found once. One junction end disagrees with the germline gene, perhaps due to a read error. The chain carries TRBV4-1 and TRBJ1-5; a possible D gene is TRBD1 (5 bases). Per germline, CDR1 MGHRA and CDR2 YSYEKL. The CDR3 is made up of 15 amino acids. The CDR3 DNA is TGCGCCAACAGCCAAGTAATGGGGGGCAATCAGCCCCAGCATTTT. Its protein product is CANSQVMGGNQPQHF.

CDR3 DNA sequence: TGTGCCAGCAGCTCCCCCGGGACGGCCAGGGGGGAGCAGTTCTTC. It is translated as CASSSPGTARGEQFF. The chain couples TRBV6-2 or TRBV6-3 to TRBJ2-1; TRBD1 agrees at 7 bases. The CDR3 contains 15 residues. J lost 10 bases, V lost 6 bases, and 15 bases had no gene match. Germline V gene lookup returns CDR1 MNHEY and CDR2 SVGEGT.

V is TRBV19 and J is TRBJ1-1; D unresolved. V was trimmed by 1 base and J by 4 bases, leaving 7 bases between them. The CDR3 is 13 amino acids. From germline, CDR1 is LNHDA and CDR2 SQIVND (reference sequence). CDR3 nucleotides: TGTGCCAGTAGTATAGTCCGGGCCACTGAAGCTTTCTTT. The encoded protein is CASSIVRATEAFF.

The chain carries TRBV6-2 or TRBV6-3 and TRBJ1-1, with no clear D. V gave up 0 bases and J gave up 1 base, with 9 bases separating them. CDR3 length: 15 residues. The germline CDR1 and CDR2 sequences are MNHEY and SVGEGT. The chain's CDR3 is CASSYSPLGNTEAFF. CDR3 in DNA: TGTGCCAGCAGTTACTCGCCTTTAGGGAACACTGAAGCTTTCTTT.